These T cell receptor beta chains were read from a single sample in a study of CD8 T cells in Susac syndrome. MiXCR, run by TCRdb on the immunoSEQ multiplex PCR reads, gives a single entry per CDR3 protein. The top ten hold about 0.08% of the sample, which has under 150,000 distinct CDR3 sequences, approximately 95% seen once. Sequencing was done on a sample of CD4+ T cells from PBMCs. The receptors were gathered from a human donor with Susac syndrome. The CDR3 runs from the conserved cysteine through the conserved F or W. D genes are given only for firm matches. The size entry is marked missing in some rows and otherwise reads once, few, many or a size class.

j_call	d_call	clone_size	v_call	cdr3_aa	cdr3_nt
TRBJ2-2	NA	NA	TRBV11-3	CASSLGSSGTGELFF	TGTGCCAGCAGCTTAGGGTCCAGTGGCACCGGGGAGCTGTTTTTT
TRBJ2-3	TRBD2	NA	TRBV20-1	CSAPTSGRTDTQYF	TGCAGTGCCCCAACTAGCGGGAGGACAGATACGCAGTATTTT
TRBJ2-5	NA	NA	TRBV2	CASSDRGITIETQYF	TGTGCCAGCAGTGATCGAGGGATAACAATAGAGACCCAGTACTTC
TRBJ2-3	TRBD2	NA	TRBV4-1	CASSQDGGTNTDTQYF	TGCGCCAGCAGCCAAGATGGCGGGACTAACACAGATACGCAGTATTTT
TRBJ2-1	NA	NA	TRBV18	CASSPSRNNEQFF	TGTGCCAGCTCACCCTCCAGGAACAATGAGCAGTTCTTC
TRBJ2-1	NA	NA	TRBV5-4	CASSLRGGAYNEQFF	TGTGCCAGCAGCTTGAGAGGGGGGGCCTACAATGAGCAGTTCTTC
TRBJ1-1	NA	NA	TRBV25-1	CASSVTGMNTEAFF	TGTGCCAGCAGTGTCACAGGGATGAACACTGAAGCTTTCTTT
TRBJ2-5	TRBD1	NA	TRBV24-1	CATPGQGASETQYF	TGTGCCACCCCTGGACAGGGGGCTTCTGAGACCCAGTACTTC
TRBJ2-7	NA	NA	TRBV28	CASSLSGPYEQYF	TGTGCCAGCAGTTTAAGCGGACCCTACGAGCAGTACTTC
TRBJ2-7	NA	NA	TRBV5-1	CASSLGGIYEQYF	TGCGCCAGCAGCTTGGGAGGGATCTACGAGCAGTACTTC
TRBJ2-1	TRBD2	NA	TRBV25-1	CASSESLAGYNEQFF	TGTGCCAGCAGTGAGAGTCTAGCGGGTTACAATGAGCAGTTCTTC
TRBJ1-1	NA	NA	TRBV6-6	CASSYGQTNTEAFF	TGTGCCAGCAGTTACGGGCAGACGAACACTGAAGCTTTCTTT
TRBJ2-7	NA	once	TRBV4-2	CASSQGEVDEQYF	TGTGCCAGCAGCCAAGGGGAGGTTGACGAGCAGTACTTC
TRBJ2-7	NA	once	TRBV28	CASRSGTSYEQYF	TGTGCCAGCAGATCCGGGACAAGCTACGAGCAGTACTTC
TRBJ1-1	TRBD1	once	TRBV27	CASSTNRGVTEAFF	TGTGCCAGCAGTACCAACAGGGGTGTCACTGAAGCTTTCTTT
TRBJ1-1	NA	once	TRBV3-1	CASSPGRTEAFF	TGTGCCAGCAGCCCGGGGCGGACTGAAGCTTTCTTT
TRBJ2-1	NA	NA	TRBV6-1	CASSESPGVNEQFF	TGTGCCAGCAGTGAATCTCCAGGGGTCAATGAGCAGTTCTTC
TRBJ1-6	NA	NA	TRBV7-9	CASSPQDSPLHF	TGTGCCAGCAGCCCCCAGGATTCACCCCTCCACTTT
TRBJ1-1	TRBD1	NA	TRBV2	CASSLQGALMNTEAFF	TGTGCCAGCAGCTTACAGGGGGCACTGATGAACACTGAAGCTTTCTTT
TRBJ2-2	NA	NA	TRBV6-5	CASSSPSLTGELFF	TGTGCCAGCAGTTCCCCGAGCTTGACCGGGGAGCTGTTTTTT
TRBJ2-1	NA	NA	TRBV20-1	CSASRGTSYNEQFF	TGCAGTGCTAGTAGAGGTACCTCCTACAATGAGCAGTTCTTC
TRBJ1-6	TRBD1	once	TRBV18	CASSTGQYNSPLHF	TGTGCCAGCTCGACGGGACAGTATAATTCACCCCTCCACTTT
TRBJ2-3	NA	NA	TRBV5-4	CASSPFGSTDTQYF	TGTGCCAGCAGTCCGTTTGGTTCCACAGATACGCAGTATTTT
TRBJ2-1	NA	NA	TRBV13	CASGVVGEQFF	TGTGCCAGTGGGGTGGTAGGGGAGCAGTTCTTC
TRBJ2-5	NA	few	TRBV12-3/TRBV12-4	CASSQARTQYF	TGTGCCAGCAGCCAGGCCCGAACCCAGTACTTC
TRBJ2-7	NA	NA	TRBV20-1	CSARGARYYEQYF	TGCAGTGCTAGGGGGGCGAGGTACTACGAGCAGTACTTC
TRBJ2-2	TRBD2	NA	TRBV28	CASRGSGSSGELFF	TGTGCCAGCAGAGGTAGCGGGAGTTCCGGGGAGCTGTTTTTT
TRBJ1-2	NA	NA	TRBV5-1	CASSPKPDIGYTF	TGCGCCAGCAGCCCAAAGCCCGACATTGGCTACACCTTC
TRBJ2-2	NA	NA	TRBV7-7	CASSYDTGELFF	TGTGCCAGCAGCTACGACACCGGGGAGCTGTTTTTT
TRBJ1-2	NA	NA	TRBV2	CASSVAGLNWGYTF	TGTGCCAGCAGTGTGGCAGGCCTGAACTGGGGCTACACCTTC
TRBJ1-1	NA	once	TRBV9	CASSFRGEAFF	TGTGCCAGCAGCTTCAGGGGAGAAGCTTTCTTT
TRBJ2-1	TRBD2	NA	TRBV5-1	CASSPPKTSGRDNEQFF	TGCGCCAGCAGCCCCCCTAAGACTAGCGGGCGGGACAATGAGCAGTTCTTC
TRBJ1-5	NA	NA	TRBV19	CASTRFNQPQHF	TGTGCCAGTACCCGCTTCAATCAGCCCCAGCATTTT
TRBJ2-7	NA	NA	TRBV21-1	CASSKGGRTGGRLEQYF	TGTGCCAGCAGCAAAGGTGGAAGGACAGGGGGCCGTTTAGAGCAGTACTTC
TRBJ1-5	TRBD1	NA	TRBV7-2	CASSPGRTGKPQHF	TGTGCCAGCAGCCCAGGTCGGACAGGCAAGCCCCAGCATTTT
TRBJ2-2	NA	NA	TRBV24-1	CATSGGLLSTGELFF	TGTGCCACCAGTGGAGGTCTACTTTCCACCGGGGAGCTGTTTTTT
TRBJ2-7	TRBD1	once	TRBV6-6	CASSKDRGYEQYF	TGTGCCAGCAGTAAGGACAGGGGCTACGAGCAGTACTTC
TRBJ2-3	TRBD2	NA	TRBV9	CASSMPGLASTDTQYF	TGTGCCAGCAGCATGCCGGGACTAGCGTCCACAGATACGCAGTATTTT
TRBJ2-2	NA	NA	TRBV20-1	CSARQGGNTGELFF	TGCAGTGCTAGACAGGGTGGTAACACCGGGGAGCTGTTTTTT
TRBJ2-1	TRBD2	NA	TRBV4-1	CASSQAATSGALNEQFF	TGCGCCAGCAGCCAAGCCGCGACTAGCGGGGCCTTAAATGAGCAGTTCTTC
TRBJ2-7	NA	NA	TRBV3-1	CASSQDPGTGLREQYF	TGTGCCAGCAGCCAAGATCCCGGAACAGGCCTCCGCGAGCAGTACTTC
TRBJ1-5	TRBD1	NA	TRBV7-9	CASSLDDTGGQPQHF	TGTGCCAGCAGCTTAGACGATACAGGGGGACAGCCCCAGCATTTT
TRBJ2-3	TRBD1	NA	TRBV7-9	CASSLYQQGTQYF	TGTGCCAGCAGCTTATATCAACAGGGGACGCAGTATTTT
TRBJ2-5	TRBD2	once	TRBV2	CASSEDGLVSSKTQYF	TGTGCCAGCAGTGAAGACGGACTAGTCTCTTCAAAGACCCAGTACTTC
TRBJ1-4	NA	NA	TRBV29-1	CSVAGSANEKLFF	TGCAGCGTTGCTGGTTCGGCTAATGAAAAACTGTTTTTT
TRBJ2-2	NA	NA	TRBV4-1	CASSQGTANTGELFF	TGCGCCAGCAGCCAAGGGACCGCGAACACCGGGGAGCTGTTTTTT
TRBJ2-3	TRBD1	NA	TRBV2	CASSEQGQGDTQYF	TGTGCCAGCAGTGAACAAGGACAGGGGGATACGCAGTATTTT
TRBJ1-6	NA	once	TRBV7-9	CASSLEGMGSPLHF	TGTGCCAGCAGCTTAGAGGGTATGGGTTCACCCCTCCACTTT